The 22 T cell receptor beta chains presented below share a single source sample, sequenced in a study of CD8 T cells in ankylosing spondylitis. Notes on the study in general: A TCR beta motif of under 10 highly homologous variants seemed to mark ankylosing spondylitis blood.

Their cognate antigens are unknown. TCRdb re-derived calls from the 5' RACE reads in MiXCR, one entry per CDR3 protein. Of roughly 350,000 distinct CDR3 sequences in the sample, 6.5% to 10% were seen once. The specimen sequenced was blood, either unsorted or a sorted T cell fraction (not recorded which). These receptors originate from a male donor with ankylosing spondylitis.

The chain's CDR3 is CASSFARQGAGSPLHF. As DNA, the CDR3 is TGTGCCAGCAGTTTCGCCCGACAGGGGGCTGGTTCACCCCTCCACTTT. The V gene is TRBV6-2 or TRBV6-3, the J gene TRBJ1-6; 10 bases agree with TRBD1. Looked up from germline, CDR1 is MNHEY and CDR2 is SVGEGT. The CDR3 is made up of 16 amino acids. The V gene end was trimmed by 4 bases and the J gene end by 9 bases; junction bases not matched to a gene: 9.

This clonotype has a count of ten or more. The V gene is TRBV5-1, the J gene TRBJ2-3; tentative D call: TRBD1 (5 bases). The V gene lost 0 bases and the J gene lost 5 bases, with 16 bases spanning the gap. CDR3 length equals 16 residues. Germline CDR1 reads SGHRS; CDR2 reads YFSETQ. The CDR3 spells CASSLADSSVEDTQYF. The CDR3 nucleotides read TGCGCCAGCAGCTTGGCCGACAGTTCGGTGGAAGATACGCAGTATTTT.

The table lists this clonotype with many counts. The V gene is TRBV29-1, the J gene TRBJ2-7; D not certain. Trimming removed 6 bases at V and 2 bases at J, with 11 bases between. The CDR3 covers 12 residues. The germline V gene encodes CDR1 SQVTM and CDR2 ANQGSEA. The CDR3 sequence is CSVGRSPYEQYF. For the CDR3, the DNA is TGCAGCGTAGGCCGCTCACCCTACGAGCAGTACTTC.

The rearrangement uses TRBV5-6 and TRBJ2-1; perhaps TRBD1 as D (5 bases). The CDR3 runs to 15 residues. Per the germline V gene, CDR1 is SGHDT and CDR2 is YYEEEE. The V and J ends lost 2 bases and 10 bases respectively, with 19 bases between them. DNA of the CDR3: TGTGCCAGCAGCTTAGTGGGGCGGTCGATAGGAGAGCAGTTCTTC. Encoded protein: CASSLVGRSIGEQFF.

This clonotype was recorded a few times. The chain recombines TRBV10-3 with TRBJ2-7; D possibly corresponds to TRBD1 (6 bases). The germline V gene encodes CDR1 ENHRY and CDR2 SYGVKD. V lost 2 bases and J lost 1, with 12 bases in between. This CDR3 is 15 amino acids long. The CDR3 spells CAISEKGQTSYEQYF. The CDR3 nucleotides are TGTGCCATCAGTGAGAAAGGACAGACTTCCTACGAGCAGTACTTC.

This clonotype came up many times. The V and J genes are TRBV7-3 and TRBJ2-3; D ambiguous. Trimming pared 6 bases from V and 1 base from J, leaving 8 bases between. The CDR3 is made up of 13 amino acids. Germline V gene lookup returns CDR1 SGHTA and CDR2 FQGTGA. This CDR3 is CASSSRGTDTQYF. The CDR3 coding sequence is TGTGCCAGCAGTTCCCGGGGCACAGATACGCAGTATTTT.

CDR3 sequence: CSASIPRTAKTRGNTIYF. The CDR3 DNA reads as TGCAGTGCTAGCATCCCAAGGACAGCGAAGACAAGGGGAAACACCATATATTTT. The chain couples TRBV20-1 to TRBJ1-3, with D tentatively TRBD1 (6 bases). The germline CDR1 and CDR2 sequences are DFQATT and SNEGSKA (reference sequence). V was trimmed by 3 bases and J by 4 bases, leaving 25 bases between them. The CDR3 runs 18 residues.

The J gene is TRBJ1-1, the V gene TRBV4-3; D is possibly TRBD1 (5 bases). Trimming left V 0 bases short and J 1 base short, with 12 bases between. The CDR3 has 16 residues. Germline CDR1 reads LGHNA; CDR2 reads YSLEER. The CDR3 sequence: CASSQDSGVSNTEAFF. In DNA form, the CDR3 reads TGCGCCAGCAGCCAAGATTCGGGGGTTTCGAACACTGAAGCTTTCTTT.

The V call is TRBV19, the J call TRBJ1-5; D is uncertain. The CDR3 is made up of 14 amino acids. V was clipped by 5 bases and J by 6 bases, with 14 bases between them. The germline gives CDR1 LNHDA, CDR2 SQIVND (reference sequence). The CDR3 nucleotides are TGTGCCAGTAGTTCGTCTAAGGGCGTTCAGCCCCAGCATTTT. Protein product: CASSSSKGVQPQHF.

This clonotype was detected ten times or more. The chain employs TRBV27 and TRBJ1-4; 10 positions agree with TRBD1. This CDR3 has 15 amino acids. The germline V gene has CDR1 MNHEY and CDR2 SMNVEV (reference sequence). V was clipped by 1 base and J by 10 bases; unmatched bases: 6. Written as DNA, the CDR3 is TGTGCCAGCAGTTTATTTTCCCGGGACAGGGGAAAACTGTTTTTT. Its translation: CASSLFSRDRGKLFF.

There are many counts of this clonotype. This sequence joins TRBV12-3 or TRBV12-4 and TRBJ1-4, with D possibly being TRBD1 (5 bases). CDR3 length: 14 residues. V shed 9 bases and J shed 5 bases, with 16 bases lying between them. The CDR3 spells CASFQGGRNEKLFF. DNA of the CDR3: TGTGCCAGTTTCCAGGGCGGGAGAAATGAAAAACTGTTTTTT.

This clonotype appeared a single time. The gene calls are TRBV4-2 and TRBJ2-7; D is unclear. Germline V gene data show CDR1 as LGHNA and CDR2 as YNFKEQ. This CDR3 comprises 18 residues. V dropped 0 bases and J dropped 2 bases, with 20 bases sitting between them. CDR3 DNA sequence: TGTGCCAGCAGCCAAGATTATCCCCCGCGCCAGTCTCCCTACGAGCAGTACTTC. The encoded protein is CASSQDYPPRQSPYEQYF.

This clonotype was observed a few times. This sequence joins TRBV5-1 and TRBJ1-2, with TRBD1 as a possible D gene (6 bases). CDR1 SGHRS and CDR2 YFSETQ come from the germline V gene. This CDR3 is 15 amino acids long. V lost 2 bases and J lost 8, with 19 bases in between. DNA of the CDR3: TGCGCCAGCAGCTTATTAGAATCAGGGGCCTCGGGCTACACCTTC. Its protein is CASSLLESGASGYTF.

This clonotype was found a few times. The genes are TRBV7-8 and TRBJ2-7; TRBD2 agrees at 8 bases. CDR3 size: 16 residues. The J segment lost 4 bases and the V segment lost 6 bases, leaving 14 bases of the junction unmatched. CDR1 and CDR2 from the germline V gene are SGHVS and FQNEAQ. CDR3 sequence (DNA): TGTGCCAGCAGTACCGGGACTAGAATCCCGGGGTACGAGCAGTACTTC. This codes for CASSTGTRIPGYEQYF.

V is TRBV7-9 and J is TRBJ2-1, with D perhaps TRBD1 (6 bases). V was pared by 5 bases and J by 4 bases, with 15 bases between. The CDR3 runs 15 residues. Germline V gives CDR1 SEHNR, CDR2 FQNEAQ (reference sequence). CDR3: CASSAETGQYNEQFF. CDR3 DNA: TGTGCCAGCAGCGCGGAGACAGGCCAATACAATGAGCAGTTCTTC.

The V call is TRBV7-2, the J call TRBJ2-2, with D perhaps TRBD1 (6 bases). CDR1 and CDR2 from the germline V gene are SGHTA and FQGNSA. Deletions cut 7 bases from V and 1 base from J, with 13 bases between. CDR3 length: 15 residues. The DNA for the CDR3 is TGTGCCAGCACCCATAGGGGGAGGAACACCGGGGAGCTGTTTTTT. Its protein is CASTHRGRNTGELFF.

The chain's CDR3 is CASSSIPDPYGYTF. CDR3 sequence (DNA): TGTGCCAGCAGCTCGATTCCAGACCCCTATGGCTACACCTTC. This chain links TRBV11-2 with TRBJ1-2, with no clear D. This CDR3 comprises 14 residues. With 4 bases removed from V and 4 bases from J, the gap between germline ends came to 13 bases. CDR1 is SGHAT and CDR2 is FQNNGV in the germline V gene.

The rearrangement links TRBV19 to TRBJ1-5, with 9 nucleotides matching TRBD1. In germline, CDR1 is LNHDA, CDR2 SQIVND (reference sequence). V dropped 1 base and J dropped 1; count of bases not matched to a gene: 5. The CDR3 totals 17 residues. The CDR3 reads CASSIVPDRGSNQPQHF. CDR3 coding DNA: TGTGCCAGTAGTATAGTTCCGGACAGGGGAAGCAATCAGCCCCAGCATTTT.

This clonotype was counted between two and nine times. The chain couples TRBV5-1 to TRBJ1-6; maybe TRBD1 (6 bases). The germline V gene encodes CDR1 SGHRS and CDR2 YFSETQ. The CDR3 is made up of 15 amino acids. V dropped 0 bases and J dropped 10 bases, with 14 bases sitting between them. The DNA of the CDR3 is TGCGCCAGCAGCTTGGTTGCGACAGGTGGCTCACCCCTCCACTTT. Translation gives CASSLVATGGSPLHF. The full variable domain, in which reference TRBV5-1 and TRBJ1-6 provide the parts outside the CDR3, is KAGVTQTPRYLIKTRGQQVTLSCSPISGHRSVSWYQQTPGQGLQFLFEYFSETQRNKGNFPGRFSGRQFSNSRSEMNVSTLELGDSALYLCASSLVATGGSPLHFGNGTRLTVT.

This clonotype was seen a few times. The J gene is TRBJ2-5, the V gene TRBV12-3 or TRBV12-4; D not resolved. The CDR3 is made up of 14 amino acids. Between the trimmed V and J ends, which lost 5 bases and 1 base, there was a span of 11 bases. DNA for the CDR3: TGTGCCAGCAGTCCTGACACTCTCCAAGAGACCCAGTACTTC. Residues: CASSPDTLQETQYF.

This clonotype has ten or more counts. The chain employs TRBV7-9 and TRBJ1-4; D possibly corresponds to TRBD1 (6 bases). This CDR3 has 14 residues. CDR1 SEHNR and CDR2 FQNEAQ come from the germline V gene (reference sequence). The V gene lost 4 bases and the J gene lost 6 bases, with 12 bases spanning the gap. CDR3 coding DNA: TGTGCCAGCAGCTCCCCCGGGACATATGAAAAACTGTTTTTT. Translated: CASSSPGTYEKLFF.

The table lists this clonotype with a few counts. The chain is built from TRBV6-1 and TRBJ2-7; TRBD1 aligns across 7 bases. Trimming took 6 bases from V and 1 from J; bases not matched to a gene: 6. The CDR3 length is 14 residues. Germline-derived CDR1 and CDR2 are MNHNS and SASEGT. CDR3 bases: TGTGCCAGCAGCCTGGGACAGATATCCTACGAGCAGTACTTC. It codes for CASSLGQISYEQYF.